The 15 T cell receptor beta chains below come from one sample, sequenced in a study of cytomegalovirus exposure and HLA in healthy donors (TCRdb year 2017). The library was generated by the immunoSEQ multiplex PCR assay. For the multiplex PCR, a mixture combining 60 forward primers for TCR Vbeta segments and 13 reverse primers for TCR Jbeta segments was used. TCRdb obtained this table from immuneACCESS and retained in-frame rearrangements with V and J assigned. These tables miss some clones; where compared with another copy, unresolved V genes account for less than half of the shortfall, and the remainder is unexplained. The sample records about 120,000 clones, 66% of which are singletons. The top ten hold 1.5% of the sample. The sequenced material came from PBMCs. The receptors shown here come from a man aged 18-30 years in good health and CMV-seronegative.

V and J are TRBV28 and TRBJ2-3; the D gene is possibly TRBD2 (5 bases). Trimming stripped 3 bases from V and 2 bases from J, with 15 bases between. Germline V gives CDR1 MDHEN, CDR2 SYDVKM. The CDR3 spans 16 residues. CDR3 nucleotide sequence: TGTGCCAGCAGTTTTCCCCTAGCCGGTTCCACAGATACGCAGTATTTT. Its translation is CASSFPLAGSTDTQYF.

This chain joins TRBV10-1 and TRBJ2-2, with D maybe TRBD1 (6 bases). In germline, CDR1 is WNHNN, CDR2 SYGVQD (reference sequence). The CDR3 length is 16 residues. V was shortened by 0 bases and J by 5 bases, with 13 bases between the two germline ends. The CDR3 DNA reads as TGCGCCAGCAGTGAGTCCGGCAGGGGAGATACCGGGGAGCTGTTTTTT. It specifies CASSESGRGDTGELFF.

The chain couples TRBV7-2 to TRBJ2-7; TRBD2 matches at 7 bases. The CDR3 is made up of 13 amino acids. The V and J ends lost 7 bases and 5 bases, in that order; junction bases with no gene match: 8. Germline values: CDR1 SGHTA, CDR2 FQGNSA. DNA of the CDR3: TGTGCCAGCACCCGGGGAGGGGTGGACGAGCAGTACTTC. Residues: CASTRGGVDEQYF.

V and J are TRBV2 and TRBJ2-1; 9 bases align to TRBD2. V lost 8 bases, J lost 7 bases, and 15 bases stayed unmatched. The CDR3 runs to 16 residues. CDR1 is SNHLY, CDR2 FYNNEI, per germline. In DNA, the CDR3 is TGTGCCAGCCACTCGAGGGGGGGCGGGAGGGGGAATGAGCAGTTCTTC. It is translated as CASHSRGGGRGNEQFF.

The CDR3 nucleotides are TGCGCCAGCAGCTTAGGACAGGTCTCCTACGAGCAGTACTTC. It specifies CASSLGQVSYEQYF. This sequence joins TRBV5-1 and TRBJ2-7; 7 nucleotides agree with TRBD1. Trimming cost V 2 bases and J 0 bases; bases outside gene matches: 2. Germline V CDR1 and CDR2: SGHRS, YFSETQ. The CDR3 spans 14 residues.

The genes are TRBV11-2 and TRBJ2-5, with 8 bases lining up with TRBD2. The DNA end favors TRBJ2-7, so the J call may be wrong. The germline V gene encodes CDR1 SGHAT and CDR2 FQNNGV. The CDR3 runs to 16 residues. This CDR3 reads CASSPRPAGDFYEQYF. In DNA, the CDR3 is TGTGCCAGCAGCCCAAGGCCAGCGGGGGACTTCTACGAGCAGTACTTC.

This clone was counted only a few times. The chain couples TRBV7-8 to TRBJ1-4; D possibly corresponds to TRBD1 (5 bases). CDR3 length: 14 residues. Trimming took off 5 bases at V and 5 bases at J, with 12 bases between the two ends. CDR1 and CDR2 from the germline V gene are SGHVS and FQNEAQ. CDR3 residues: CASSHSQENEKLFF. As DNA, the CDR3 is TGTGCCAGCAGCCATTCACAGGAGAATGAAAAACTGTTTTTT.

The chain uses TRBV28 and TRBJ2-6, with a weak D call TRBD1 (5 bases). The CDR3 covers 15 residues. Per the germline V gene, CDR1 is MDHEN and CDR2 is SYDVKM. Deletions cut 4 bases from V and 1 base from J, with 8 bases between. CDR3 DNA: TGTGCCAGCAGTTGGGGCACATCTGGGGCCAACGTCCTGACTTTC. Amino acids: CASSWGTSGANVLTF.

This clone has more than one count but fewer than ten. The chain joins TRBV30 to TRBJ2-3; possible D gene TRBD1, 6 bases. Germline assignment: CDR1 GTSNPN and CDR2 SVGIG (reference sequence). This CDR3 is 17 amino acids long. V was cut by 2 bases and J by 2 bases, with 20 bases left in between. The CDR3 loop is CAWSTSRQDPVTDTQYF. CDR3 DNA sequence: TGTGCCTGGAGTACCTCCCGACAGGATCCCGTCACAGATACGCAGTATTTT.

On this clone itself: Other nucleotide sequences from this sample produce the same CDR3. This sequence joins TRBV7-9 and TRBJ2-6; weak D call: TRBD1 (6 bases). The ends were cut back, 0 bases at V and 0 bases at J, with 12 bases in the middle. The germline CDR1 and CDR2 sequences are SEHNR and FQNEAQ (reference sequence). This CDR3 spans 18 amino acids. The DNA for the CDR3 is TGTGCCAGCAGCTTAGCTACAGGGCCCGGCTCTGGGGCCAACGTCCTGACTTTC. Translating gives CASSLATGPGSGANVLTF.

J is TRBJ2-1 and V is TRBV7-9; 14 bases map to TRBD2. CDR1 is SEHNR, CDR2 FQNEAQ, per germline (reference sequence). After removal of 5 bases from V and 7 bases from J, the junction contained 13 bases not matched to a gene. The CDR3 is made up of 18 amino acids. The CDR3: CASSKAAGTSGSRNEQFF. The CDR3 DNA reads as TGTGCCAGCAGCAAGGCTGCCGGGACTAGCGGGAGCAGGAATGAGCAGTTCTTC.

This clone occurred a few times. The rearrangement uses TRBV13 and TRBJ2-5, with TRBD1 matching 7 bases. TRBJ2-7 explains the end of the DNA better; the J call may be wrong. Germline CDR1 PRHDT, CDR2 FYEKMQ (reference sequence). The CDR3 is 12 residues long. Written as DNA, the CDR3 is TGTGCCAGCAGCTCAGGGGGCTACGAGCAGTACTTC. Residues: CASSSGGYEQYF.

CDR3 sequence reads: CASSRTGTQETQYF. The CDR3 DNA sequence: TGTGCCAGCAGCCGTACAGGGACCCAAGAGACCCAGTACTTC. The V call is TRBV7-6, the J call TRBJ2-5, with D possibly TRBD1 on 6 matching bases. The germline V gene encodes CDR1 SGHVS and CDR2 FNYEAQ. This CDR3 has 14 amino acids. V was pared by 5 bases and J by 1 base, with 11 bases between.

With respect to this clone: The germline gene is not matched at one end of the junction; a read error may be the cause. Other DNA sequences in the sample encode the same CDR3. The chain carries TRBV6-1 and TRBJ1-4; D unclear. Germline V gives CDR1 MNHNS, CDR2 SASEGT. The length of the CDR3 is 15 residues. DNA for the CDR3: TGCGCCAGCAGTGAAGCGCGATTGATCCACGGGAAACTGTTTTTT. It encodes CASSEARLIHGKLFF.

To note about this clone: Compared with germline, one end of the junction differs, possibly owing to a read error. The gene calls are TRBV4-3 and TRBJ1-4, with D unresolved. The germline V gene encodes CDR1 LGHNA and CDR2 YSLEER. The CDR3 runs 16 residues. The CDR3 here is CARSQRDARAQEKLFF. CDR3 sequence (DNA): TGCGCCCGCAGCCAAAGGGATGCGAGGGCGCAGGAAAAACTGTTTTTT.